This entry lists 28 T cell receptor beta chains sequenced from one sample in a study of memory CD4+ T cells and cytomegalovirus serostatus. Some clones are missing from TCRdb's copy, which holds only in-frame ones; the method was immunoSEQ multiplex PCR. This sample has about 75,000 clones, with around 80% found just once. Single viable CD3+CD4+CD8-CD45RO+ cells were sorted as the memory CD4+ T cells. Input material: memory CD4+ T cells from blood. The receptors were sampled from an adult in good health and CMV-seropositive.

The CDR3: CASSLTGQNYGYTF. The CDR3 DNA is TGTGCCAGCAGCTTGACGGGACAGAACTATGGCTACACCTTC. This chain links TRBV7-2 with TRBJ1-2, with TRBD1 matching over 7 bases. CDR1 is SGHTA and CDR2 is FQGNSA in the germline V gene. The CDR3 has 14 residues. V was pared by 3 bases and J by 2 bases, with 3 bases of the junction left unmatched.

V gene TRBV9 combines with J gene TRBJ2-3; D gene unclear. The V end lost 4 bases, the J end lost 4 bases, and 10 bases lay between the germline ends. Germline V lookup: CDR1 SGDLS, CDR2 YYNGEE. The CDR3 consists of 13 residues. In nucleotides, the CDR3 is TGTGCCAGCAGCCCCATCGTGGCAGATACGCAGTATTTT. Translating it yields CASSPIVADTQYF.

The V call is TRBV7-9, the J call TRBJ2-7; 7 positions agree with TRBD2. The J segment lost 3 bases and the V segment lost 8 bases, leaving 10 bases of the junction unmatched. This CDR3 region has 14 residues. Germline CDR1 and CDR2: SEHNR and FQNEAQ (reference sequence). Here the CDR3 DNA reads TGTGCCAGCGGGGGGGGAGCCGGCAACTACGAGCAGTACGTC. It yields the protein CASGGGAGNYEQYV.

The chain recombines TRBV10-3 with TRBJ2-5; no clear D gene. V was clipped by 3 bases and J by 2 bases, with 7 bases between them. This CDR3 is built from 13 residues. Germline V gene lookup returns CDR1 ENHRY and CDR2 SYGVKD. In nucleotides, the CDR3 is TGTGCCATCAGTGAAAGGCAGCAAGAGACCCAGTACTTC. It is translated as CAISERQQETQYF.

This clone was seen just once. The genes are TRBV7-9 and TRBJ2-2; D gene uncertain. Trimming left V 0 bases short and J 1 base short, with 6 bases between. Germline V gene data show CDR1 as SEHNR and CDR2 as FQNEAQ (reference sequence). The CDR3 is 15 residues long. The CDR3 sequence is CASSLAWGNTGELFF. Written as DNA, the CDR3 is TGTGCCAGCAGCTTAGCATGGGGGAACACCGGGGAGCTGTTTTTT.

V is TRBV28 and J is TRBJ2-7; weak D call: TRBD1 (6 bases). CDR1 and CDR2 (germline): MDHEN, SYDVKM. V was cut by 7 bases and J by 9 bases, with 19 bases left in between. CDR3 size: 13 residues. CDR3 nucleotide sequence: TGTGCCAGCAAAGGGATGACAGTGACAGGGCAGTACTTC. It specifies CASKGMTVTGQYF. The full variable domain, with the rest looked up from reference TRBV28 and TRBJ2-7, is DVKVTQSSRYLVKRTGEKVFLECVQDMDHENMFWYRQDPGLGLRLIYFSYDVKMKEKGDIPEGYSVSREKKERFSLILESASTNQTSMYLCASKGMTVTGQYFGPGTRLTVT.

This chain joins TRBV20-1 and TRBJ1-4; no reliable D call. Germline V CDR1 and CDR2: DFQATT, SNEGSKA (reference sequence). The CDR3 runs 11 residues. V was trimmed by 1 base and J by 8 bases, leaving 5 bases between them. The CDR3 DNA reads TGCAGTGCTAGAGTTACGGAAAAACTGTTTTTT. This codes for CSARVTEKLFF.

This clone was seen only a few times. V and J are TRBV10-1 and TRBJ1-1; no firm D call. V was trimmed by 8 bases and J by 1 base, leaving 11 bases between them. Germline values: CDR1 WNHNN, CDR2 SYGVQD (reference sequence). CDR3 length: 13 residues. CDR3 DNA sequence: TGCGCCAGCGTCGACAATAAGAACACTGAAGCTTTCTTT. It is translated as CASVDNKNTEAFF.

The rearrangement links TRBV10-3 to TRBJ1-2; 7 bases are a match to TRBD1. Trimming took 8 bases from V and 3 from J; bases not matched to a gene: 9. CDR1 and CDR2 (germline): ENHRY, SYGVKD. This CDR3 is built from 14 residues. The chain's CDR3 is CAISNAGTDYGYTF. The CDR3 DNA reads TGTGCCATCTCAAATGCTGGGACAGACTATGGCTACACCTTC.

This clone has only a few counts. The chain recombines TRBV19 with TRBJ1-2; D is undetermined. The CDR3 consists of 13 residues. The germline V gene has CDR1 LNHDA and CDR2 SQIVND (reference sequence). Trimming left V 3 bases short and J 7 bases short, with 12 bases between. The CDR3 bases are TGTGCCAGTAGTATTCAGGATGTGACTGGCTACACCTTC. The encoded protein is CASSIQDVTGYTF.

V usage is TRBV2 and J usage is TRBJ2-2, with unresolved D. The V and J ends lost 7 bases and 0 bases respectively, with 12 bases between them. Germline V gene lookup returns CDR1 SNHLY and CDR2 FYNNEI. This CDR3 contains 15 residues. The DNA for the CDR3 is TGTGCCAGCATGGTGAATAGTGCGAACACCGGGGAGCTGTTTTTT. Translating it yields CASMVNSANTGELFF. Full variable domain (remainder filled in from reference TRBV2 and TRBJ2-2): EPEVTQTPSHQVTQMGQEVILRCVPISNHLYFYWYRQILGQKVEFLVSFYNNEISEKSEIFDDQFSVERPDGSNFTLKIRSTKLEDSAMYFCASMVNSANTGELFFGEGSRLTVL.

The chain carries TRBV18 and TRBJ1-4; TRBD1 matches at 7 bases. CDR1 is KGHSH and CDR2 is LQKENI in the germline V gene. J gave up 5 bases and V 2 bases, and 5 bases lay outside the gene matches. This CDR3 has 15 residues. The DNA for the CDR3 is TGTGCCAGCTCACCAAGTGACAGGGTAAATGAAAAACTGTTTTTT. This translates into CASSPSDRVNEKLFF. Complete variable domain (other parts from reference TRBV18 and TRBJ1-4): NAGVMQNPRHLVRRRGQEARLRCSPMKGHSHVYWYRQLPEEGLKFMVYLQKENIIDESGMPKERFSAEFPKEGPSILRIQQVVRGDSAAYFCASSPSDRVNEKLFFGSGTQLSVL.

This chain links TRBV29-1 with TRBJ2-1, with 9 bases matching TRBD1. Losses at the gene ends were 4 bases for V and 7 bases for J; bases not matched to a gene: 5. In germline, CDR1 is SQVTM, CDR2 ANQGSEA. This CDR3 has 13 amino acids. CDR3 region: CSVVRQGGNEQFF. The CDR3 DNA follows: TGCAGCGTTGTGAGACAGGGGGGTAATGAGCAGTTCTTC.

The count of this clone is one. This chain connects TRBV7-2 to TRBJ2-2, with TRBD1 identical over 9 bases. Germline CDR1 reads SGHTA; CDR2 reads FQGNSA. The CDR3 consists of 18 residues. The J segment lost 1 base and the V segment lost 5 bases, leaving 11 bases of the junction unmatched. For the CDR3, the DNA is TGTGCCAGCAGCCCCCGGGACAGGGAACGGTGGAACACCGGGGAGCTGTTTTTT. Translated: CASSPRDRERWNTGELFF. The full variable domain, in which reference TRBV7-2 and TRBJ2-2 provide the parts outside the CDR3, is GAGVSQSPSNKVTEKGKDVELRCDPISGHTALYWYRQSLGQGLEFLIYFQGNSAPDKSGLPSDRFSAERTGGSVSTLTIQRTQQEDSAVYLCASSPRDRERWNTGELFFGEGSRLTVL.

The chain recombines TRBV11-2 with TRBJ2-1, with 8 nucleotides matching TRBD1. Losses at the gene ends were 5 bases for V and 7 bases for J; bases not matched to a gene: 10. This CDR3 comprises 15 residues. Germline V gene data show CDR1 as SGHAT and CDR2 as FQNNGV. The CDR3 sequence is CASSNQMYRGNEQFF. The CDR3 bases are TGTGCCAGCAGCAACCAAATGTACAGGGGGAATGAGCAGTTCTTC. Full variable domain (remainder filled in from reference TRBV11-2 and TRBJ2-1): EAGVAQSPRYKIIEKRQSVAFWCNPISGHATLYWYQQILGQGPKLLIQFQNNGVVDDSQLPKDRFSAERLKGVDSTLKIQPAKLEDSAVYLCASSNQMYRGNEQFFGPGTRLTVL.

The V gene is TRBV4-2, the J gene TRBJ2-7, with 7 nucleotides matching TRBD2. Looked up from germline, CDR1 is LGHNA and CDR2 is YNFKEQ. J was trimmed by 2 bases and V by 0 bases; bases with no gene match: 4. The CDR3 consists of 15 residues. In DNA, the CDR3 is TGTGCCAGCAGCCAAGATCTGGGGGGGGCCTACGAGCAGTACTTC. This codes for CASSQDLGGAYEQYF.

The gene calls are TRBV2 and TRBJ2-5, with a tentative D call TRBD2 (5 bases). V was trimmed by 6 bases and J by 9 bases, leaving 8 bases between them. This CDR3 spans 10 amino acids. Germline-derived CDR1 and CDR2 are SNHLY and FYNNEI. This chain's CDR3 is CASRVRAQYF. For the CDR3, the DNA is TGTGCCAGCAGGGTGAGGGCCCAGTACTTC.

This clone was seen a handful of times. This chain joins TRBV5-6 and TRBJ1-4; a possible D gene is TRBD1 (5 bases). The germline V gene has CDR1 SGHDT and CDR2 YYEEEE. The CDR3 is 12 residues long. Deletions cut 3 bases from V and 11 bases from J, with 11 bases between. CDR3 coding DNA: TGTGCCAGCAGCTACAGGAGAGAGAAACTGTTTTTT. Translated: CASSYRREKLFF.

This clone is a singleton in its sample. The CDR3 DNA reads as TGTGCCAGCAGTTCCGACGGGACGAATCAGCCCCAGCATTTT. It codes for CASSSDGTNQPQHF. The chain couples TRBV6-6 to TRBJ1-5, with D tentatively TRBD1 (5 bases). Germline CDR1 reads MNHNY; CDR2 reads SVGAGI (reference sequence). V dropped 4 bases and J dropped 4 bases, with 11 bases sitting between them. The CDR3 totals 14 residues.

In nucleotides, the CDR3 is TGCGCCAGCAGCCCACCCGGGGCGGTGAGCACTGAAGCTTTCTTT. Its translation is CASSPPGAVSTEAFF. The chain uses TRBV5-1 and TRBJ1-1; maybe TRBD1 (5 bases). In germline, CDR1 is SGHRS, CDR2 YFSETQ. Trimming took 4 bases from V and 4 from J, leaving 17 bases between them. This CDR3 is 15 amino acids long.

CDR3 DNA: TGTGCCAGCAGCTGGGATAGATCGACCACTGAAGCTTTCTTT. Translation: CASSWDRSTTEAFF. The chain joins TRBV7-6 to TRBJ1-1; D is uncertain. Trimming shortened V by 4 bases and J by 4 bases, and 13 bases separated the two germline ends. This CDR3 is 14 amino acids long. CDR1 is SGHVS and CDR2 is FNYEAQ in the germline V gene.

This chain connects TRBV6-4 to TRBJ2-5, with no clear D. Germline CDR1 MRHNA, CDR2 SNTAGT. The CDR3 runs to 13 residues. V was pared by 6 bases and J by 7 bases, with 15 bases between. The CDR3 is CASSEAQSATQYF. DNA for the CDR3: TGTGCCAGCAGCGAGGCCCAGAGTGCGACCCAGTACTTC.

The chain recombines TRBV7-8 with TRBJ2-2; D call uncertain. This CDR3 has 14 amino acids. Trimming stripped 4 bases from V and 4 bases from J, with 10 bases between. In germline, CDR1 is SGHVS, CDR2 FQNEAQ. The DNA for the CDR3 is TGTGCCAGCAGCTCCAGCTCGAGCACCGGGGAGCTGTTTTTT. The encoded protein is CASSSSSSTGELFF.

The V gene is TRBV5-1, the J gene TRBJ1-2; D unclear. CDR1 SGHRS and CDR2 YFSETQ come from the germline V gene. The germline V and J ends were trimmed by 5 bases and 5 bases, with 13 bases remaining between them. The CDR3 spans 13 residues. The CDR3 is CASRADVLYGYTF. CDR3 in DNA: TGCGCCAGCAGGGCAGACGTTTTATATGGCTACACCTTC.

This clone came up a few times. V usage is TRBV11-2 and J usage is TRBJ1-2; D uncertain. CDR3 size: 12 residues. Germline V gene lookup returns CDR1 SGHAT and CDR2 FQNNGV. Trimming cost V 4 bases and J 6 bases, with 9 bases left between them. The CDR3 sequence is CASSSGYDGYTF. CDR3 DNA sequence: TGTGCCAGCAGCTCCGGGTACGATGGCTACACCTTC.

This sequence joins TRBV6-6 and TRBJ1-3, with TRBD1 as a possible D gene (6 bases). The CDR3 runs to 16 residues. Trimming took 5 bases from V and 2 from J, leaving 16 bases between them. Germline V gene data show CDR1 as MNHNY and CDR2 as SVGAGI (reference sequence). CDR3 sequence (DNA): TGTGCCAGCAGTACTCCTAAGGGGGGGCCTGGAAACACCATATATTTT. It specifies CASSTPKGGPGNTIYF.

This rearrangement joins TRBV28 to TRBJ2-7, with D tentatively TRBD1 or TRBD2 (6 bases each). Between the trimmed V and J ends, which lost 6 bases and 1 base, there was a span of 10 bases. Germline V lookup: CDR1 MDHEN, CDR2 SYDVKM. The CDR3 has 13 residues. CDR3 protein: CASRPGASYEQYF. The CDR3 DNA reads TGTGCCAGCAGACCGGGGGCGTCCTACGAGCAGTACTTC.

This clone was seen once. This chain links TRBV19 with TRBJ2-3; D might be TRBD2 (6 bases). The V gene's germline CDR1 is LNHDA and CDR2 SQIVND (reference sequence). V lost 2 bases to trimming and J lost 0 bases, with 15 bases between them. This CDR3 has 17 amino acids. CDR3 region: CASSISPTSLSTDTQYF. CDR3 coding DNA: TGTGCCAGTAGTATATCCCCAACTAGCCTAAGCACAGATACGCAGTATTTT.